This is a list of T cell receptor beta chains from one sample in a study of blood T cells in healthy people across ages. Each CDR3 protein gets one entry after TCRdb re-called the 5' RACE reads with MiXCR. The sample lists about 760,000 distinct CDR3 sequences, around 50% seen once, with roughly 24% in the top ten. The sample comprised blood. The receptors were sampled from a man aged 35 to 55 in good health. The CDR3 runs from the conserved cysteine through the conserved F or W. D genes are given only for firm matches. The listing skips clone size in some rows; elsewhere it reads once, few, many or a size class.

cdr3_aa cdr3_nt d_call j_call v_call clone_size
CASSAGTAYNSPLHF TGTGCCAGCAGCGCCGGGACAGCTTATAATTCACCCCTCCACTTT TRBD1 TRBJ1-6 TRBV9 few
CASSLWSGTGGLEETQYF TGTGCCAGCAGTTTATGGTCCGGGACAGGGGGTTTAGAAGAGACCCAGTACTTC TRBD1 TRBJ2-5 TRBV28 few
CSARGNTGGASQVEAFF TGCAGTGCTAGAGGAAACACAGGGGGCGCAAGCCAAGTTGAAGCTTTCTTT TRBD1 TRBJ1-1 TRBV20-1 few
CSGKDTQYF TGCAGTGGGAAAGATACGCAGTATTTT NA TRBJ2-3 TRBV20-1 NA
CASSPGGQGGYSNQPQHF TGTGCCAGCTCACCCGGAGGACAGGGGGGGTATAGCAATCAGCCCCAGCATTTT TRBD1 TRBJ1-5 TRBV18 NA
CASSQDQQSTDTQYF TGTGCCAGCAGCCAAGACCAGCAGAGCACAGATACGCAGTATTTT NA TRBJ2-3 TRBV3-1 NA
CASSEGDTPIYQQYF TGTGCCAGCAGTGAAGGGGACACTCCTATCTACCAGCAGTACTTC NA TRBJ2-4 TRBV6-1 NA
CASSATAAYGYTF TGTGCCAGCAGTGCGACGGCGGCTTATGGCTACACCTTC NA TRBJ1-2 TRBV12-3/TRBV12-4 NA
CASSQASRETQYF TGTGCCAGCAGCCAAGCCTCCCGAGAGACCCAGTACTTC NA TRBJ2-5 TRBV3-1 NA
CASSPLKVGEQYF TGTGCCAGCTCACCACTTAAGGTCGGCGAGCAGTACTTC NA TRBJ2-7 TRBV18 NA
CASSVGANRPDVYF TGTGCCAGCAGCGTAGGCGCCAACCGGCCGGACGTGTACTTC NA TRBJ2-5 TRBV9 NA
CASTSDPGSREQYF TGTGCCAGCACTTCTGATCCTGGAAGCCGCGAGCAGTACTTC NA TRBJ2-7 TRBV9 few
CASSFPPPTGPYEQYF TGTGCCAGCAGTTTCCCCCCCCCAACAGGCCCCTACGAGCAGTACTTC NA TRBJ2-7 TRBV12-3/TRBV12-4 many
CSVESGSGVTEAFF TGCAGCGTTGAATCAGGGTCGGGTGTCACTGAAGCTTTCTTT NA TRBJ1-1 TRBV29-1 NA
CASSYSQGSSYNEQFF TGTGCCAGCAGTTACTCCCAGGGGAGCTCCTACAATGAGCAGTTCTTC NA TRBJ2-1 TRBV6-2/TRBV6-3 NA
CASTQGYEQFF TGTGCCAGCACTCAGGGATATGAGCAGTTCTTC NA TRBJ2-1 TRBV6-2/TRBV6-3 NA
CASSLGSASVTYEQYF TGTGCCAGCAGTTTAGGGTCTGCATCCGTTACCTACGAGCAGTACTTC NA TRBJ2-7 TRBV27 once
CASSPGQVNSPLHF TGTGCCAGCAGCCCCGGACAGGTGAATTCACCCCTCCACTTT TRBD1 TRBJ1-6 TRBV9 few
CASSYGQGDYGYTF TGCGCCAGCAGCTATGGACAGGGCGACTATGGCTACACCTTC TRBD1 TRBJ1-2 TRBV5-1 NA
CASSLSGGISEETQYF TGTGCCAGCAGCTTATCAGGGGGTATTAGTGAAGAGACCCAGTACTTC TRBD1 TRBJ2-5 TRBV7-2 few
CASSSSNSGQETQYF TGTGCCAGCAGCTCCAGTAATAGCGGGCAAGAGACCCAGTACTTC TRBD2 TRBJ2-5 TRBV13 few
CSVSYRDRLGEKLFF TGCAGCGTTTCCTACCGGGACCGACTGGGAGAAAAACTGTTTTTT NA TRBJ1-4 TRBV29-1 NA
CASSLTGERETQYF TGTGCCAGCAGTTTAACGGGGGAAAGAGAGACCCAGTACTTC NA TRBJ2-5 TRBV28 NA
CSARRDSYEQYF TGCAGTGCTCGACGGGACTCCTACGAGCAGTACTTC NA TRBJ2-7 TRBV20-1 few
CASSLDGNEQYF TGCGCCAGCAGCTTGGATGGAAACGAGCAGTACTTC NA TRBJ2-7 TRBV5-1 many
CASSLGVSSYEQYF TGTGCCAGCAGCTTAGGAGTGAGCTCCTACGAGCAGTACTTC NA TRBJ2-7 TRBV11-3 few
CSAGTGTNEKLFF TGCAGTGCCGGGACAGGGACTAATGAAAAACTGTTTTTT TRBD1 TRBJ1-4 TRBV20-1 NA
CASSQVGQGDEQYF TGCGCCAGCAGCCAAGTCGGACAGGGGGACGAGCAGTACTTC TRBD1 TRBJ2-7 TRBV4-3 many
CASSLSGQGAGANVLTF TGCGCCAGCAGCTTGTCCGGACAGGGGGCGGGGGCCAACGTCCTGACTTTC TRBD1 TRBJ2-6 TRBV5-1 few
CASSIGGPGTEAFF TGTGCCAGCAGTATTGGGGGGCCCGGGACTGAAGCTTTCTTT NA TRBJ1-1 TRBV28 once
CASSFLAGDREQYF TGTGCCAGCAGCTTCCTAGCGGGAGATCGTGAGCAGTACTTC TRBD2 TRBJ2-7 TRBV11-1 once
CASSRDSGGGTDTQYF TGTGCCAGCAGCCGAGACTCCGGAGGAGGCACAGATACGCAGTATTTT NA TRBJ2-3 TRBV7-9 many
CAIRADAASTDTQYF TGTGCCATCAGGGCGGACGCCGCTAGCACAGATACGCAGTATTTT NA TRBJ2-3 TRBV10-3 NA
CASSLSGTGVYKSEAFF TGTGCCAGCAGCTTATCCGGGACAGGGGTGTATAAGTCTGAAGCTTTCTTT TRBD1 TRBJ1-1 TRBV13 NA